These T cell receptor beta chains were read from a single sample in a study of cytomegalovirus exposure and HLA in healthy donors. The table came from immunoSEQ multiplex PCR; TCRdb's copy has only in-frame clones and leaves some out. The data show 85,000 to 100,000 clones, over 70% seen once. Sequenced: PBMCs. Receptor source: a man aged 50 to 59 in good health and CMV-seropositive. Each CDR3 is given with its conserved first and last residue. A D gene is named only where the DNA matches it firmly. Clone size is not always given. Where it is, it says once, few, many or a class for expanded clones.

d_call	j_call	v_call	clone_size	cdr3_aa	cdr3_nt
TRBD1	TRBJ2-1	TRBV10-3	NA	CAIGQGTGNEQFF	TGTGCCATCGGTCAGGGGACAGGGAATGAGCAGTTCTTC
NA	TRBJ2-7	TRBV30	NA	CACQTPYEQYF	TGTGCCTGCCAAACTCCCTACGAGCAGTACTTC
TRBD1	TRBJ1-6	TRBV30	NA	CAYAGQGMSSPLNF	TGTGCCTACGCGGGACAGGGGATGAGTTCACCCCTCAACTTT
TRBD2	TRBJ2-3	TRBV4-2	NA	CASSQDLAGGTDTQYF	TGTGCCAGCAGCCAAGATCTAGCGGGGGGCACAGATACGCAGTATTTT
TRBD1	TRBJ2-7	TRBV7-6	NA	CASQKGASYEQYF	TGTGCCAGCCAAAAGGGGGCGAGCTACGAGCAGTACTTC
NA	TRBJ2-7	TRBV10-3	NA	CAISESASYEQYF	TGTGCCATCAGTGAGTCGGCTAGCTACGAGCAGTACTTC
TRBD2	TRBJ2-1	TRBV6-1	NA	CASSEYTSAYNEQFF	TGTGCCAGCAGTGAATACACTAGCGCATACAATGAGCAGTTCTTC
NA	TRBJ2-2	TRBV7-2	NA	CASSSYSGANTGELFF	TGTGCCAGCAGCTCATATAGCGGAGCGAACACCGGGGAGCTGTTTTTT
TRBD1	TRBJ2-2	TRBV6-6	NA	CASSRQGTNTGELFF	TGTGCCAGCAGTCGACAGGGAACGAACACCGGGGAGCTGTTTTTT
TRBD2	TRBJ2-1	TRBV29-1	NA	CSGGLAGVNEQFF	TGCAGCGGGGGACTAGCGGGGGTCAATGAGCAGTTCTTC
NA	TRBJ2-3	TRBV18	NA	CASSRAGTDTQYF	TGTGCCAGCTCACGTGCGGGCACAGATACGCAGTATTTT
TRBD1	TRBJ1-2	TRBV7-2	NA	CASSPRPGQGVYGYTF	TGTGCCAGCAGCCCGAGACCGGGACAGGGGGTCTATGGCTACACCTTC
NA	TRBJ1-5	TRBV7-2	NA	CASSGGAGIQPQHF	TGTGCCAGCAGCGGGGGGGCAGGGATTCAGCCCCAGCATTTT
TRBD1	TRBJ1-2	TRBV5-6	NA	CASSLGQGVGGYTF	TGTGCCAGCAGCCTGGGACAGGGGGTCGGTGGCTACACCTTC
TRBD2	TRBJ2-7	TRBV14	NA	CASSLGRLAGAPTYEQYF	TGTGCCAGCAGCCTCGGTCGACTAGCGGGGGCCCCCACCTACGAGCAGTACTTC
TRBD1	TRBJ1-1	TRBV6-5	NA	CASSPGTGATEAFF	TGTGCCAGCAGCCCGGGGACAGGGGCAACTGAAGCTTTCTTT
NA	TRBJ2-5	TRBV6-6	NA	CASTKPGLETQYF	TGTGCCAGCACCAAACCCGGGTTGGAGACCCAGTACTTC
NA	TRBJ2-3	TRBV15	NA	CATRAEGHYSDTQYF	TGTGCCACCAGAGCAGAGGGACACTATTCAGATACGCAGTATTTT
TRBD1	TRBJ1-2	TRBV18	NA	CASSPTGGPDYGYTF	TGTGCCAGCTCGCCGACAGGGGGACCCGACTATGGCTACACCTTC
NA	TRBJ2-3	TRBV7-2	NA	CASSSQDTQYF	TGTGCCAGCAGCTCACAGGATACGCAGTATTTT
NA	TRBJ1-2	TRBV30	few	CAWSARGGYGYPF	TGTGCCTGGAGTGCTCGGGGGGGTTATGGCTACCCCTTC
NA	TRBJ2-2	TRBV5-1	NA	CASKQVDKGTGELFF	TGCGCCAGCAAACAGGTCGATAAGGGGACCGGGGAGCTGTTTTTT
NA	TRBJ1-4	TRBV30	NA	CAWYYRAGEKLFF	TGTGCCTGGTACTACAGGGCGGGCGAAAAACTGTTTTTT
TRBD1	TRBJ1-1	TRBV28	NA	CASTLDRGINTEAFF	TGTGCCAGCACCCTGGACAGGGGAATAAACACTGAAGCTTTCTTT
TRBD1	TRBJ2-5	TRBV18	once	CASSPVFPRDRGFWETQYF	TGTGCCAGCTCACCAGTCTTCCCCCGGGACAGGGGATTTTGGGAGACCCAGTACTTC
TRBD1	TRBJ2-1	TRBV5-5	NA	CASSLEGAQSYNEQFF	TGTGCCAGCAGCTTGGAGGGGGCCCAATCCTACAATGAGCAGTTCTTC
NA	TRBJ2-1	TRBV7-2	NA	CASTLTPPPSAAEQFF	TGTGCCAGCACTCTCACGCCGCCCCCCTCCGCGGCGGAGCAGTTCTTC
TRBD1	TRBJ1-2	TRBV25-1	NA	CASRDRTASVNYGYTF	TGTGCCAGCAGGGACAGGACAGCCTCGGTCAACTATGGCTACACCTTC
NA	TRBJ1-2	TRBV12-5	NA	CASGPDSHLYGYTF	TGTGCTAGTGGCCCGGACAGCCACCTCTATGGCTACACCTTC
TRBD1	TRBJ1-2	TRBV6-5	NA	CASSYASGTGNGYTF	TGTGCCAGCAGTTACGCCTCCGGGACAGGGAATGGCTACACCTTC
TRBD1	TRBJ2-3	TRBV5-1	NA	CASSWGQSGQYF	TGCGCCAGCAGCTGGGGACAGTCCGGGCAGTATTTT
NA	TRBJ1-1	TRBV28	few	CASSLYVSPEAFF	TGTGCCAGCAGTTTATATGTCTCCCCTGAAGCTTTCTTT
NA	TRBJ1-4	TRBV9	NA	CASSGPSTGTNEKLFF	TGTGCCAGCAGCGGGCCTTCAACAGGGACTAATGAAAAACTGTTTTTT
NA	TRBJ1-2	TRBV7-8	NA	CASSRTIYGYTF	TGTGCCAGCAGCCGGACAATCTATGGCTACACCTTC
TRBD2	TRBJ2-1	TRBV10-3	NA	CAGASGLANNEQFF	TGTGCCGGGGCCTCGGGACTAGCGAACAATGAGCAGTTCTTC
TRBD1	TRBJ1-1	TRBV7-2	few	CASRKQGSEAFF	TGTGCCAGCAGGAAACAGGGGAGTGAAGCTTTCTTT
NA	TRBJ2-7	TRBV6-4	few	CASSPYGGAYEQYF	TGTGCCAGCAGCCCCTACGGGGGTGCCTACGAGCAGTACTTC